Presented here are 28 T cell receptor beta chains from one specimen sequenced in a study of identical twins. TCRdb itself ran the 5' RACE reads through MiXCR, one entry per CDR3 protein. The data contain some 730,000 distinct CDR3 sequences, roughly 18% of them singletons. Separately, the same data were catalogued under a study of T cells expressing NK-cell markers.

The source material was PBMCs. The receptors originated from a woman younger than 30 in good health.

The CDR3 reads CASSQDSSGVYNEQFF. The CDR3 DNA is TGCGCCAGCAGCCAAGATTCTAGCGGGGTCTACAATGAGCAGTTCTTC. The chain recombines TRBV4-3 with TRBJ2-1, with 9 bases fitting TRBD2. CDR1 LGHNA and CDR2 YSLEER come from the germline V gene. The trim removed 0 bases at V and 3 bases at J, leaving 3 bases unmatched. CDR3 size: 16 residues.

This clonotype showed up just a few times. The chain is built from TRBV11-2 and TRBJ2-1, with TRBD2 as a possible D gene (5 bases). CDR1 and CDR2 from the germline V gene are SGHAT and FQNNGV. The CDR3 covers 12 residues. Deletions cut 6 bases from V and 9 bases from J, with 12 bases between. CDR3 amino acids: CASSGSGIEQFF. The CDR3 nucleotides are TGTGCCAGCAGTGGGAGTGGTATTGAGCAGTTCTTC.

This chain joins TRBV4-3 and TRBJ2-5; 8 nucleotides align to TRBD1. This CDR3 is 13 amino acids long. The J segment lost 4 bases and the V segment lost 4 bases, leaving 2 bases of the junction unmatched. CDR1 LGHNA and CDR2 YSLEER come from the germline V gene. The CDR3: CASSRTGRETQYF. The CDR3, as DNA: TGCGCCAGCAGCCGGACAGGGCGAGAGACCCAGTACTTC.

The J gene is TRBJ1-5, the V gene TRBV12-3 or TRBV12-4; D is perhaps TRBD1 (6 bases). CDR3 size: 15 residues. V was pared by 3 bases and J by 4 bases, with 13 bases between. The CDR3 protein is CASSFQGGRNQPQHF. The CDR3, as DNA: TGTGCCAGCAGTTTCCAAGGGGGGAGGAATCAGCCCCAGCATTTT.

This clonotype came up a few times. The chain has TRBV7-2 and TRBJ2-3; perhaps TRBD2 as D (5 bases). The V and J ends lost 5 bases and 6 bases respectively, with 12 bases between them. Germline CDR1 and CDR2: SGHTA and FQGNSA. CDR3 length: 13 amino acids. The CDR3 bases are TGTGCCAGCAGCGCCATAACGGGGGATACGCAGTATTTT. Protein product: CASSAITGDTQYF.

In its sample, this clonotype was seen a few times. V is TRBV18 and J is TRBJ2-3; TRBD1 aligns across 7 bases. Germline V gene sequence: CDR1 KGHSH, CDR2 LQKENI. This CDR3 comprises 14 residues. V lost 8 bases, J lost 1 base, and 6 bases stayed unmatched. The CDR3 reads CASSRGTGTDTQYF. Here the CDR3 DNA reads TGTGCCAGCAGCCGTGGGACAGGCACAGATACGCAGTATTTT.

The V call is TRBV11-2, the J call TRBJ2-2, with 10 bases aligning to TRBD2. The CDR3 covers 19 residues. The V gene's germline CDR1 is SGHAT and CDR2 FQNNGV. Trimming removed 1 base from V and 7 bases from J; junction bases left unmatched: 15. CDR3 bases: TGTGCCAGCAGCTTAGTTAGGTGGAAGCGGGAGGGCCCAGGCGGGGAGCTGTTTTTT. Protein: CASSLVRWKREGPGGELFF.

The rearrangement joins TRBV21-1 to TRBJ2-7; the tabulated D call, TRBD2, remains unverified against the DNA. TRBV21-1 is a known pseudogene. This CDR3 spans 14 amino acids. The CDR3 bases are TGTGCCAGCAGCACACTAGCGGCCTACAACCTGCAGTACTTC. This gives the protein CASSTLAAYNLQYF.

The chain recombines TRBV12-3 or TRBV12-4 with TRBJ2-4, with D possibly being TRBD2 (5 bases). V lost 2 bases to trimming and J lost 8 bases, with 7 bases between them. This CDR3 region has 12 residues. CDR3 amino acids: CASSLYGDIQYF. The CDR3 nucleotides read TGTGCCAGCAGTTTATACGGGGACATTCAGTACTTC.

CDR3 DNA sequence: TGTGCCATCAGCTCGACAGGGGACACTGAAGCTTTCTTT. Its translation: CAISSTGDTEAFF. V is TRBV10-3 and J is TRBJ1-1; 8 bases are shared with TRBD1. The CDR3 spans 13 residues. Germline CDR1 reads ENHRY; CDR2 reads SYGVKD. Losses at the gene ends were 6 bases for V and 3 bases for J; bases not matched to a gene: 3.

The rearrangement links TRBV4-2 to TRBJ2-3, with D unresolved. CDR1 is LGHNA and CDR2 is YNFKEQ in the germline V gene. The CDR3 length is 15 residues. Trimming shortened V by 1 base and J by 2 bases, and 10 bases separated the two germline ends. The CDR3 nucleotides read TGTGCCAGCAGCCAAGGGAACATAGCCACAGATACGCAGTATTTT. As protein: CASSQGNIATDTQYF.

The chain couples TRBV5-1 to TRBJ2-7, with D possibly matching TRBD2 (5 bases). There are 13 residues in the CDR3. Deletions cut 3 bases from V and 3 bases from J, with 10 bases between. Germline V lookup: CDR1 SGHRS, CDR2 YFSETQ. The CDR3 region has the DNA TGCGCCAGCAGCTCGTTCCGGGACTACGAGCAGTACTTC. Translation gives CASSSFRDYEQYF.

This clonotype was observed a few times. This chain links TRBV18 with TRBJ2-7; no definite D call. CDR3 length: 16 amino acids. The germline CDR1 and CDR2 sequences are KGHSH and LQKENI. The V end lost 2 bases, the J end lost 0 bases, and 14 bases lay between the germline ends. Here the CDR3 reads CASSPVLVRNSYEQYF. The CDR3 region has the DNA TGTGCCAGCTCACCAGTGTTGGTAAGGAACTCCTACGAGCAGTACTTC.

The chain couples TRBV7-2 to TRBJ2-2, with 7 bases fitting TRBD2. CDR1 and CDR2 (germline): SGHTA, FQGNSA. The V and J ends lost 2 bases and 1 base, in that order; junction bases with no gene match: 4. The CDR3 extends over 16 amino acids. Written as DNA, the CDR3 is TGTGCCAGCAGCTTAAGGGTAGCGGGGAACACCGGGGAGCTGTTTTTT. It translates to CASSLRVAGNTGELFF.

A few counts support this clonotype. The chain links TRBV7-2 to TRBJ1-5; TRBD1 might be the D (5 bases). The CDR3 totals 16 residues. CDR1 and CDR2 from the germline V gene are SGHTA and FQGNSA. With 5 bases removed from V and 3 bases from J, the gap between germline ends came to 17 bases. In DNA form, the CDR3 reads TGTGCCAGCAGCCCCTTCTTGGGGACCGTCAATCAGCCCCAGCATTTT. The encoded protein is CASSPFLGTVNQPQHF.

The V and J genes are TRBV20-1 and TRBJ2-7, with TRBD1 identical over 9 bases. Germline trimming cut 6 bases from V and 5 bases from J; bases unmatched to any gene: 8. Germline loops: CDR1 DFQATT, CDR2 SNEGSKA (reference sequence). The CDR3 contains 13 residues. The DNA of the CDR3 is TGCAGTGCCGCGCGAGGACAGGGGAACGAGCAGTACTTC. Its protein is CSAARGQGNEQYF.

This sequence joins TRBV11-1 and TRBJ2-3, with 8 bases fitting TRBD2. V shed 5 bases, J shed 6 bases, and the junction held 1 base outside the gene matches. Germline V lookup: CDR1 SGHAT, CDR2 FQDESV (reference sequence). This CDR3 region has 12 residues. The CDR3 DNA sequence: TGTGCCAGCAGCGGGACTAGGGATACGCAGTATTTT. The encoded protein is CASSGTRDTQYF.

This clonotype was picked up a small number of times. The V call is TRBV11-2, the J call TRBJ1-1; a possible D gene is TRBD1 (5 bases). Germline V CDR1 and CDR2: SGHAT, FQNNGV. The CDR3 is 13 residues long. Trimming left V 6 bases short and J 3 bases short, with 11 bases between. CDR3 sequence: CASSKGGDTEAFF. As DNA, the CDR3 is TGTGCCAGCAGTAAAGGAGGGGACACTGAAGCTTTCTTT.

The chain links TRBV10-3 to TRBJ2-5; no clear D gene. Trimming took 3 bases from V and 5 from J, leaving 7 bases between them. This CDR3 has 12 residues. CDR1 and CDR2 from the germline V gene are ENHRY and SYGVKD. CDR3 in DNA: TGTGCCATCAGTGATGTGGGTGAGACCCAGTACTTC. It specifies CAISDVGETQYF.

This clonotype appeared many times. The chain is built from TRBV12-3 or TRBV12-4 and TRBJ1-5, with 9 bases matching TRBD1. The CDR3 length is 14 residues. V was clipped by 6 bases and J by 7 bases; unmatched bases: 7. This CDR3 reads CASSPGTGTQPQHF. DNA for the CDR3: TGTGCCAGCAGCCCCGGGACAGGGACCCAGCCCCAGCATTTT.

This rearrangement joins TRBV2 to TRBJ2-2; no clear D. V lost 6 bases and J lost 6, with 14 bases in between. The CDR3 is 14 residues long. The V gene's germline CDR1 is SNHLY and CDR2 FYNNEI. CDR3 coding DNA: TGTGCCAGCAGAATTCGTATCCCCTCCGGGGAGCTGTTTTTT. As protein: CASRIRIPSGELFF. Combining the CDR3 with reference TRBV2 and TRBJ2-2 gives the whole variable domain EPEVTQTPSHQVTQMGQEVILRCVPISNHLYFYWYRQILGQKVEFLVSFYNNEISEKSEIFDDQFSVERPDGSNFTLKIRSTKLEDSAMYFCASRIRIPSGELFFGEGSRLTVL.

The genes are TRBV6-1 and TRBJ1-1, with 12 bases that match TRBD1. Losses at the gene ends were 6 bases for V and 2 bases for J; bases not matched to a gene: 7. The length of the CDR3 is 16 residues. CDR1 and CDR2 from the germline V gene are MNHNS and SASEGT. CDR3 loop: CASRDTGTGGNTEAFF. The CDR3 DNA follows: TGTGCCAGCAGAGATACCGGGACAGGGGGCAACACTGAAGCTTTCTTT.

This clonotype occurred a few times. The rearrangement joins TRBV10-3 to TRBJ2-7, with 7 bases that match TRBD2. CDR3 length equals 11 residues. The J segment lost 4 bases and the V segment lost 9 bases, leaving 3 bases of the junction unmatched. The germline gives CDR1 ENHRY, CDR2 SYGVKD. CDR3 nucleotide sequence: TGTGCCATAGATAGCGGGTACGAGCAGTACTTC. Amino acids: CAIDSGYEQYF.

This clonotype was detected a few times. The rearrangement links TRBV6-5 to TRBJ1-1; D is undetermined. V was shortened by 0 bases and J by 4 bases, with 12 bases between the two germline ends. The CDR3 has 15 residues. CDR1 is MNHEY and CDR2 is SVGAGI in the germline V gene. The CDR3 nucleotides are TGTGCCAGCAGTTACTCGTCCGGCAGGCCCACTGAAGCTTTCTTT. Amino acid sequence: CASSYSSGRPTEAFF.

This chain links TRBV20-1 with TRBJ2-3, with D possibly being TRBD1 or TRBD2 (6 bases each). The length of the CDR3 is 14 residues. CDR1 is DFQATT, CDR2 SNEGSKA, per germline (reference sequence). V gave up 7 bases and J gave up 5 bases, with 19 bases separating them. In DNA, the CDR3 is TGCAGTGGAATACAGAGGGGGGCGAAAGATACGCAGTATTTT. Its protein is CSGIQRGAKDTQYF.

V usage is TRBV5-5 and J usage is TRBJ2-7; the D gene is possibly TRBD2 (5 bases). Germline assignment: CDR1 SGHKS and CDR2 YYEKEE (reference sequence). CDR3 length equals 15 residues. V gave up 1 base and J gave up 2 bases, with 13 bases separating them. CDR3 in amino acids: CASSLSNTGAYEQYF. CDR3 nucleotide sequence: TGTGCCAGCAGCTTGAGCAACACCGGGGCCTACGAGCAGTACTTC.

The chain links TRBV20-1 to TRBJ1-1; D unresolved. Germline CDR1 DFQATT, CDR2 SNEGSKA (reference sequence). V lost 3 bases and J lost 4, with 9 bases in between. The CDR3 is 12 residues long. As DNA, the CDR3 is TGCAGTGCTAGTCGGGGAACCACTGAAGCTTTCTTT. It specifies CSASRGTTEAFF.

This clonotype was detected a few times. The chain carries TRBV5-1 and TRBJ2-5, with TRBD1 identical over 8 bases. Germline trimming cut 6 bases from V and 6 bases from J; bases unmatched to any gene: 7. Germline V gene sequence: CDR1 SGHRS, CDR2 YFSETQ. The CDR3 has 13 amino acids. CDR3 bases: TGCGCCAGCACCCCGGACAGGGCACAGACCCAGTACTTC. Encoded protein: CASTPDRAQTQYF.